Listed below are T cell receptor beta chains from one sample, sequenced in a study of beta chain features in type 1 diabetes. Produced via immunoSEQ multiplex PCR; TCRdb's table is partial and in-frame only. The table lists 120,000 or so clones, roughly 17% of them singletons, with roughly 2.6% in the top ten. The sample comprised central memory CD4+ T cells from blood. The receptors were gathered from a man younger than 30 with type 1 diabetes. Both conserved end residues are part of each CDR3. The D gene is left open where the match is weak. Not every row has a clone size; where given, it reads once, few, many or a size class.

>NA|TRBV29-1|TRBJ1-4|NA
TGCAGCGTCACTATTGGGGGCACTAATGAAAAACTGTTTTTT
CSVTIGGTNEKLFF
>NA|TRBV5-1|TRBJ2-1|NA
TGCGCCAGCAGCTTGGCAAGGAGCGCGGTCTACAATGAGCAGTTCTTC
CASSLARSAVYNEQFF
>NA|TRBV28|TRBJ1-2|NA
TGTGCCAGCAGTTTGCAGTCGGGCTACACCTTC
CASSLQSGYTF
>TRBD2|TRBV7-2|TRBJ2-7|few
TGTGCCAGCAGCGTCGGGACTAGCGGGATAGGCGAGCAGTACTTC
CASSVGTSGIGEQYF
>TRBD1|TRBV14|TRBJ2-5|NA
TGTGCCAGCAGCTACAACAGGGGCTCCCAAGAGACCCAGTACTTC
CASSYNRGSQETQYF
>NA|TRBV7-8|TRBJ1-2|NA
TGTGCCAGCTCCCGAGGTTACAGCTATGGCTACACCTTC
CASSRGYSYGYTF
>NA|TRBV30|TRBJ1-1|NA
TGTGCCCGGGGGGAAATGAACACTGAAGCTTTCTTT
CARGEMNTEAFF
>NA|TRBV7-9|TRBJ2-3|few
TGTGCCAGCAGCTCCTGGACTCTCGATACGCAGTATTTT
CASSSWTLDTQYF
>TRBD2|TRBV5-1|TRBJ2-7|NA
TGCGCCAGCAGCTTGAGCCTAGCGGGCTACGAGCAGTACTTC
CASSLSLAGYEQYF
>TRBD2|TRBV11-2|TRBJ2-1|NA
TGTGCCAGCAGCTTGATAGCGGGGGGGACCTACAATGAGCAGTTCTTC
CASSLIAGGTYNEQFF
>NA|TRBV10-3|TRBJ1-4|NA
TGTGCCACCGGGACGGCGAATGAAAAACTGTTTTTT
CATGTANEKLFF
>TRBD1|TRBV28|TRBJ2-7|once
TGTGCCAGCAGTGGGACAGGGGGCAATCTGTACTTC
CASSGTGGNLYF
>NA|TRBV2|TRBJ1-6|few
TGTGCCAGCGGAGGGACGGTGGGTTCACCCCTCCACTTT
CASGGTVGSPLHF
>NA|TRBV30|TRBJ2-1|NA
TGTGCCTGGGTAGGTTACAATGAGCAGTTCTTC
CAWVGYNEQFF
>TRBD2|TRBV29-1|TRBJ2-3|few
TGCAGCGTTCAGGGACTAGCGGGAGACACAGATACGCAGTATTTT
CSVQGLAGDTDTQYF
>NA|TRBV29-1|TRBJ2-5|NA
TGCAGCGTTGTCTTTGCGGGAAAAGAGACCCAGTACTTC
CSVVFAGKETQYF
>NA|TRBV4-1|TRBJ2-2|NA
TGCGCCAGCAGCCAACGAGCGGGCTCGAACACCGGGGAGCTGTTTTTT
CASSQRAGSNTGELFF
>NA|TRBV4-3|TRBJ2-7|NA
TGCGCCAGCAGCCAAGATGGGCCGAGCGGGCCCTCCTACGAGCAGTACTTC
CASSQDGPSGPSYEQYF
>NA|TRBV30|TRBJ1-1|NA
TGTGCCTGGAAGATCTCAATGAACACTGAAGCTTTCTTT
CAWKISMNTEAFF
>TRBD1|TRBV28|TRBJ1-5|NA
TGTGCCAGCAGAAGACAGGGGCTGGGGCCCCAGCATTTT
CASRRQGLGPQHF
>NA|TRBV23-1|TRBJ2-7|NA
TGCGCCAGCAGTCACCGCCGGGTGGAGGACGAGCAGTACTTC
CASSHRRVEDEQYF
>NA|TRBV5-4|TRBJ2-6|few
TGTGCCAGCAGCTCCCCGAAGCTGAGCTCTGGGGCCAACGTCCTGACTTTC
CASSSPKLSSGANVLTF
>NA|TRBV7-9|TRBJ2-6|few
TGTGCCAGCAGCCCGAGGGCCCAGGGTTCTGGGGCCAACGTCCTGACTTTC
CASSPRAQGSGANVLTF
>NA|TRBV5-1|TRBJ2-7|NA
TGCGCCAGCAGCTTCGACGGACTCCCCTACGAGCAGTACTTC
CASSFDGLPYEQYF
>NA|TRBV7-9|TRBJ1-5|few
TGTGCCAGCAGCTTAGGTCTTGACAGGTCAGGGCAGCCCCAGCATTTT
CASSLGLDRSGQPQHF
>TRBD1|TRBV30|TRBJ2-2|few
TGTGCCTGGAGTAGACAGGGGGGGGAGCTGTTTTTT
CAWSRQGGELFF
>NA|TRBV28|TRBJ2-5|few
TGTGCCAGCACTGGAGGGGGCCAAGAGACCCAGTACTTC
CASTGGGQETQYF
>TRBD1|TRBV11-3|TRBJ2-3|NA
TGTGCCAGCAGCCCTAGGGGGGACAGGCAGCAGTATTTT
CASSPRGDRQQYF
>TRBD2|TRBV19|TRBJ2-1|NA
TGTGCCAGCCGGACTAGCGGTTCCTACAATGAGCAGTTCTTC
CASRTSGSYNEQFF
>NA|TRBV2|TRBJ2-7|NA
TGTGCCAGCAGTGTTGAGGGCCCACTCGAGCAGTACTTC
CASSVEGPLEQYF
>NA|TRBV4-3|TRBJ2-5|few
TGCGCCAGCAGCCAAGGGAACGGACAAGAGACCCAGTACTTC
CASSQGNGQETQYF
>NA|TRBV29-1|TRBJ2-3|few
TGCAGCGTTGAGCCTGCTCTGGGGGTAGATACGCAGTATTTT
CSVEPALGVDTQYF
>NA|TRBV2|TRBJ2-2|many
TGTGCCAGCACCCCACAAGGCGGGGGCTTTCAAACCGGGGAGCTGTTTTTT
CASTPQGGGFQTGELFF
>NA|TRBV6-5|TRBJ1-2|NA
TGTGCCAGCAGTTACCGGGGGTATGGCTACACCTTC
CASSYRGYGYTF
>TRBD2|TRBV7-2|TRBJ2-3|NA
TGTGCCAGCAGCCGTAGCGGGGCCACAGATACGCAGTATTTT
CASSRSGATDTQYF
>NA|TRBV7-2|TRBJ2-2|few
TGTGCCAGCAGCTTATTCGTTGCTTCGAACACCGGGGAGCTGTTTTTT
CASSLFVASNTGELFF
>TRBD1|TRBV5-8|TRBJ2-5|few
TGTGCCAGCAACAAAGGGGGCAGGGGTGAGACCCAGTACTTC
CASNKGGRGETQYF
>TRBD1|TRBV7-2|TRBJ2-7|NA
TGTGCCAGCAGCCCGGCTGGGACAGGGGTCGAGGGAAGGGCATACGAGCAGTACTTC
CASSPAGTGVEGRAYEQYF
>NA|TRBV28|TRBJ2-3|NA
TGTGCCAGCAGCCTAGTGGCGGGGAGCGGCACAGATACGCAGTATTTT
CASSLVAGSGTDTQYF
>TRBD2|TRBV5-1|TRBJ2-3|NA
TGCGCCAGCAGCCTTGGGACTAGCGGGGGGGCCTCGCAGTATTTT
CASSLGTSGGASQYF
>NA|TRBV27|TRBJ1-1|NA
TGTGCCAGCAGTTCCTCGGACAGTTCTGAAGCTTTCTTT
CASSSSDSSEAFF
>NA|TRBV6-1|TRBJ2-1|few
TGTGCCATCAGTGCTGGAGACTTTAACAATGAGCAGTTCTTC
CAISAGDFNNEQFF
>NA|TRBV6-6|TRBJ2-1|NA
TGTGCCAGCAGTTGGCCCGGGACTGGGCTAAACAATGAGCAGTTCTTC
CASSWPGTGLNNEQFF
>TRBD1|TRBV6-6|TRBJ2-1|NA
TGTGCCAGCAGGGGCGGACAGGCCCTCTACAATGAGCAGTTCTTC
CASRGGQALYNEQFF
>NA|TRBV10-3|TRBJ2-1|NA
TGTGCCATCAGTGAGCCTTATGGGGGCAATGAGCAGTTCTTC
CAISEPYGGNEQFF
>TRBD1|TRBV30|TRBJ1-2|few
TGTGCCTGGACGACCAACGCGGACAGGGCCCCGAATATGGGCTACACCTTC
CAWTTNADRAPNMGYTF
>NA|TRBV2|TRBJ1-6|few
TGTGCCAGCAACGAGAATTCACCCCTCCACTTT
CASNENSPLHF
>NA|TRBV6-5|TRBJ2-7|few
TGTGCCAGCCGCAATACAGAAGGGCCATACGAGCAGTACTTC
CASRNTEGPYEQYF
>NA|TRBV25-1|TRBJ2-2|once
TGTGCCAGCAACCAGAACACCGGGGAGCTGTTTTTT
CASNQNTGELFF
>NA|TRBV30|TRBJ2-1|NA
TGTGCCTGGAGTGTACGGGTGGGTCTCACCTACAATGAGCAGTTCTTC
CAWSVRVGLTYNEQFF
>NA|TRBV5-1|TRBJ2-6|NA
TGCGCCAGCAGCTTGTCGGTCTCCGGGGCCAACGTCCTGACTTTC
CASSLSVSGANVLTF
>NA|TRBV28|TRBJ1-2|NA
TGTGCCAGCAGTCCCATGGGTAACTATGGCTACACCTTC
CASSPMGNYGYTF